This TCR beta chain was found in a study of T-cell memory formation after mild COVID-19. Across the study: The two donors had largely donor-specific TCR clusters.

Amplification by 5'RACE using constant-segment primers produced TCR alpha and TCR beta cDNA libraries that carried sample barcodes and UMIs. TCRdb reanalysed the 5' RACE reads using MiXCR and keeps one entry per CDR3 protein. The table shows some 300,000 distinct CDR3 sequences, with around a fifth occurring only once. The V and J ends lost 4 bases and 5 bases respectively, with 10 bases between them. Germline CDR1 WSHSY, CDR2 SAAADI. CDR3 length: 13 amino acids. The source material was PBMCs or a T cell subset sorted from them (not recorded which). This clonotype was obtained from a man aged 18 to 29 who had mild COVID-19 (a few samples of this study predate the infection). Cell type and time point are not known. The rearrangement uses TRBV10-2 and TRBJ2-3; perhaps TRBD1 as D (5 bases). The CDR3 DNA sequence: TGCGCCAGCAGTGGGCAGGGTAAAGATACGCAGTATTTT. It is translated as CASSGQGKDTQYF.